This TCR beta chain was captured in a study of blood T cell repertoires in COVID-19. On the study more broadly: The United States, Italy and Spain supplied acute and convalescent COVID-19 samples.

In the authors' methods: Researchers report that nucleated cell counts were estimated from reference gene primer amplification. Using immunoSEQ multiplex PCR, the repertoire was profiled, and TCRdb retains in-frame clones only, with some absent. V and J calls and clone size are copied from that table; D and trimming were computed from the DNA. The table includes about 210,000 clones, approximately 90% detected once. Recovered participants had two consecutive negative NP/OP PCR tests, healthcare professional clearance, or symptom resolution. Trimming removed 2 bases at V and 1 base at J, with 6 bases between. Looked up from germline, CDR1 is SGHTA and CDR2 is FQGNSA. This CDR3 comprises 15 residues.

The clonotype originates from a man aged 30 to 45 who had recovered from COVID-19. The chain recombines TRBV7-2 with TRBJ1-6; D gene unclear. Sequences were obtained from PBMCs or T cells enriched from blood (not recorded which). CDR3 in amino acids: CASSLRGSYNSPLHF. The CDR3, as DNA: TGTGCCAGCAGCTTACGAGGTTCCTATAATTCACCCCTCCACTTT.